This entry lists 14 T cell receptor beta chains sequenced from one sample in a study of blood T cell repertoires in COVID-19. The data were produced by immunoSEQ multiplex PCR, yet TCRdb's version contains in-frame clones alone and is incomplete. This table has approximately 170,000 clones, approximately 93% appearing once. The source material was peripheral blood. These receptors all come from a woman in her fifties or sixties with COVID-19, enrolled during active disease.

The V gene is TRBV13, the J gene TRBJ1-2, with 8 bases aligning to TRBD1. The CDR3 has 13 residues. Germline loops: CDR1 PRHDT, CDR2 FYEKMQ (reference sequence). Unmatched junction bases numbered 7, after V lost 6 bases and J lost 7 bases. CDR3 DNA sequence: TGTGCCAGCAGAGTAACAGGGGGAGGTGGCTACACCTTC. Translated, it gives CASRVTGGGGYTF.

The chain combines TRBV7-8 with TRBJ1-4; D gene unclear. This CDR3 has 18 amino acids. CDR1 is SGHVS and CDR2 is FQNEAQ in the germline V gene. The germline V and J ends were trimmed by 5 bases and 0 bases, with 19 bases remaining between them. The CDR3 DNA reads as TGTGCCAGCAGCCGTGTTCGGAGAATTAAGCCAACTAATGAAAAACTGTTTTTT. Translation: CASSRVRRIKPTNEKLFF.

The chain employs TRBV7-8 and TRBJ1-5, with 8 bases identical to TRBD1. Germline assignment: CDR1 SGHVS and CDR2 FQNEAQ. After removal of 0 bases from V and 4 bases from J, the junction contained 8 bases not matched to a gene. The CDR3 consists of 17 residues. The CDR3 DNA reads TGTGCCAGCAGCTTAGCGTTGGAGCAGGGGGCTAATCAGCCCCAGCATTTT. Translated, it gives CASSLALEQGANQPQHF.

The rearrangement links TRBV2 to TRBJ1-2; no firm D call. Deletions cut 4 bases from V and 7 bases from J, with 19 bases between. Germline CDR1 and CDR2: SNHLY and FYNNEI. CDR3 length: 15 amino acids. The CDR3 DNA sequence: TGTGCCAGCAGTGTAATGGGTGGACTTAGGTTTGGCTACACCTTC. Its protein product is CASSVMGGLRFGYTF.

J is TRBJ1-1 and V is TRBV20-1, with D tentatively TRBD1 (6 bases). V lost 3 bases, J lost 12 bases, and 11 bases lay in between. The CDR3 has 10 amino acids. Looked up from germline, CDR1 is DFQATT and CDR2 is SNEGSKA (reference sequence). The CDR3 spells CSASRGGTFF. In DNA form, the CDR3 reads TGCAGTGCTAGCAGGGGTGGAACTTTCTTT.

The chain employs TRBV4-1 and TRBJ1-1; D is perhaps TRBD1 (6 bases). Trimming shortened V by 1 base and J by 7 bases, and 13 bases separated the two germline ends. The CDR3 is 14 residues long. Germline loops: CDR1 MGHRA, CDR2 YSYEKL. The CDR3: CASSQVGQRREAFF. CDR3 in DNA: TGCGCCAGCAGCCAAGTCGGACAGCGACGTGAAGCTTTCTTT.

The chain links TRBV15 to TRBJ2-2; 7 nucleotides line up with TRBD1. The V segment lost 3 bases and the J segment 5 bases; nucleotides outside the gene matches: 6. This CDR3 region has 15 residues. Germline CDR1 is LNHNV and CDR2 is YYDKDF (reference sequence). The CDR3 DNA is TGTGCCACCAGCAGGGACAGGCTGGAGACCGGGGAGCTGTTTTTT. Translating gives CATSRDRLETGELFF.

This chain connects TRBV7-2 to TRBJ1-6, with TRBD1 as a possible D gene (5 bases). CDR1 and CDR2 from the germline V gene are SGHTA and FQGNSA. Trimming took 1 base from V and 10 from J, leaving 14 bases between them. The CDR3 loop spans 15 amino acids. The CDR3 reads CASSLDARVGSPLHF. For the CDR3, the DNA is TGTGCCAGCAGCTTAGACGCCAGGGTAGGCTCACCCCTCCACTTT.

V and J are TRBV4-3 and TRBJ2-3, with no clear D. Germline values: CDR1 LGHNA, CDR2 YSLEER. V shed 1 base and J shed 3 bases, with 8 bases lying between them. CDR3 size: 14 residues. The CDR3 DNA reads TGCGCCAGCAGCCAAGGGCAGTCAACAGATACGCAGTATTTT. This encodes CASSQGQSTDTQYF.

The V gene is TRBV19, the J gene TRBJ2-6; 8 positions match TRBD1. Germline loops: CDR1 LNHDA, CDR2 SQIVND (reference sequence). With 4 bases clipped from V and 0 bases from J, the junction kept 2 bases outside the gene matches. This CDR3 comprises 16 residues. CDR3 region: CASSKTGVSGANVLTF. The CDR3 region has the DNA TGTGCCAGTAGTAAGACAGGGGTCTCTGGGGCCAACGTCCTGACTTTC.

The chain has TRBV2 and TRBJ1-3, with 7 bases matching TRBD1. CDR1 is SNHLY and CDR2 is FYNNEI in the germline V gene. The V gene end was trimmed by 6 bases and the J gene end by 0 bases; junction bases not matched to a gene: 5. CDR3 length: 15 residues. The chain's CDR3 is CASRVDRASGNTIYF. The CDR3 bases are TGTGCCAGCAGAGTCGACAGGGCCTCTGGAAACACCATATATTTT.

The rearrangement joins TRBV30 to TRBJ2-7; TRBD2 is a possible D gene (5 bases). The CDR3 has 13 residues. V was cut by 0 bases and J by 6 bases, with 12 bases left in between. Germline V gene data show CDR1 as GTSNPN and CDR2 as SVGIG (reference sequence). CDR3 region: CAWSVTLATEQYF. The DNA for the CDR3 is TGTGCCTGGAGTGTAACCTTAGCGACCGAGCAGTACTTC.

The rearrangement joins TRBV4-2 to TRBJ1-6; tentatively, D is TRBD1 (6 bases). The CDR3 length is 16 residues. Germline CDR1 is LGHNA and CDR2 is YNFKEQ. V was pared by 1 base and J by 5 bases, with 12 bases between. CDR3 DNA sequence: TGTGCCAGCAGCCAAGCCCACAGGGTGAATAATTCACCCCTCCACTTT. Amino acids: CASSQAHRVNNSPLHF.

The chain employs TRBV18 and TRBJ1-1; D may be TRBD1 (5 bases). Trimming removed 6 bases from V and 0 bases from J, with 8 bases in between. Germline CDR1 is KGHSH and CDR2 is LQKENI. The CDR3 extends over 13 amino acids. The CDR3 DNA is TGTGCCAGCTCCCCGACAGTGAACACTGAAGCTTTCTTT. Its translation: CASSPTVNTEAFF.